The 18 T cell receptor beta chains below come from one sample, sequenced in a study of T-cell memory formation after mild COVID-19 (TCRdb year 2021). Receptors were amplified or captured by 5' RACE. Reads for this sample came from an Illumina NovaSeq 6000. TCRdb cleaned the public reads at Q25 with fastp, built clones with MiXCR and kept in-frame beta chains. Merged by CDR3 protein, the rows form single entries marked with the most common genes and DNA. In this sample the table shows about 170,000 distinct CDR3 sequences, approximately 12% of which occur a single time. The ten largest clonotypes hold approximately 3.5% of the sample. Specimen: PBMCs or a T cell subset sorted from them (not recorded which). These receptor sequences come from a man aged 18 to 30 who had mild COVID-19 (a few samples of this study predate the infection). The sample titles of this study are shuffled in the database, so cell type and time point are left out; the donor was told from shared clones.

J is TRBJ1-5 and V is TRBV6-2 or TRBV6-3; the D gene is possibly TRBD1 (5 bases). The CDR3 consists of 14 residues. V lost 0 bases and J 3 bases, leaving 6 bases between the germline ends. Germline V gene lookup returns CDR1 MNHEY and CDR2 SVGEGT. In nucleotides, the CDR3 is TGTGCCAGCAGTTACTCAGGGGCCAATCAGCCCCAGCATTTT. Amino acids: CASSYSGANQPQHF.

The table lists this clonotype with a few counts. The rearrangement links TRBV10-3 to TRBJ2-3; TRBD2 might be the D (5 bases). The germline V and J ends were trimmed by 10 bases and 2 bases, with 10 bases remaining between them. CDR1 and CDR2 (germline): ENHRY, SYGVKD. The CDR3 is 12 amino acids. CDR3 coding DNA: TGTGCCAGCTCAGCGGACACAGATACGCAGTATTTT. It codes for CASSADTDTQYF.

The chain is built from TRBV12-3 or TRBV12-4 and TRBJ2-3, with 7 nucleotides matching TRBD1. This CDR3 comprises 15 residues. J lost 2 bases, V lost 4 bases, and 6 bases had no gene match. CDR3 protein: CASSSSDRDTDTQYF. CDR3 coding DNA: TGTGCCAGCAGTTCCTCAGACAGGGACACAGATACGCAGTATTTT.

This clonotype was observed a handful of times. This sequence joins TRBV10-2 and TRBJ2-5; TRBD2 aligns across 7 bases. Germline V CDR1 and CDR2: WSHSY, SAAADI. V dropped 3 bases and J dropped 2; count of bases not matched to a gene: 6. This CDR3 has 15 amino acids. CDR3: CASSDPAGSQETQYF. CDR3 nucleotides: TGCGCCAGCAGTGATCCAGCGGGGTCTCAAGAGACCCAGTACTTC.

The V call is TRBV24-1, the J call TRBJ1-2; perhaps TRBD1 as D (5 bases). The CDR3 is 17 residues long. CDR1 is KGHDR, CDR2 SFDVKD, per germline. Trimming took off 5 bases at V and 1 base at J, with 19 bases between the two ends. The CDR3 reads CATSASARDPDNYGYTF. The CDR3 coding sequence is TGTGCCACCAGTGCCTCAGCCCGGGACCCGGATAACTATGGCTACACCTTC.

This chain joins TRBV10-3 and TRBJ2-3; D may correspond to TRBD1 or TRBD2 (5 bases each). Germline V gene lookup returns CDR1 ENHRY and CDR2 SYGVKD. The CDR3 extends over 15 amino acids. V was cut by 4 bases and J by 4 bases, with 15 bases left in between. CDR3 DNA: TGTGCCATCAGTGCTGAGGGGTCTTCTTCAGATACGCAGTATTTT. Translation: CAISAEGSSSDTQYF.

This clonotype was counted only a few times. The chain carries TRBV7-2 and TRBJ2-1, with 9 bases lining up with TRBD2. The CDR3 runs to 14 residues. CDR1 SGHTA and CDR2 FQGNSA come from the germline V gene. Trimming at V came to 4 bases and at J to 5 bases, leaving 3 bases not matched to a gene. This CDR3 reads CASSWRGGDNEQFF. In nucleotides, the CDR3 is TGTGCCAGCAGCTGGCGGGGGGGAGACAATGAGCAGTTCTTC.

The chain links TRBV12-3 or TRBV12-4 to TRBJ2-7; possibly TRBD2 for D (5 bases). Trimming stripped 1 base from V and 2 bases from J, with 12 bases between. This CDR3 spans 15 amino acids. Here the CDR3 reads CASSLEAGSTYEQYF. In nucleotides, the CDR3 is TGTGCCAGCAGTTTAGAGGCGGGCAGTACCTACGAGCAGTACTTC.

This clonotype was recorded a few times. The chain links TRBV18 to TRBJ1-6; D is perhaps TRBD1 (5 bases). V was shortened by 6 bases and J by 7 bases, with 16 bases between the two germline ends. The CDR3 runs to 15 residues. Germline CDR1 and CDR2: KGHSH and LQKENI. The CDR3 loop is CASSLSVGENSPLHF. The DNA of the CDR3 is TGTGCCAGCTCTCTAAGCGTGGGGGAAAATTCACCCCTCCACTTT.

This sequence joins TRBV24-1 and TRBJ2-5; D may match TRBD1 or TRBD2 (7 bases each). The CDR3 extends over 16 amino acids. The V end lost 2 bases, the J end lost 2 bases, and 14 bases lay between the germline ends. Germline CDR1 reads KGHDR; CDR2 reads SFDVKD. The CDR3: CATSDSVRGGQETQYF. DNA of the CDR3: TGTGCCACCAGTGATTCGGTCAGGGGGGGTCAAGAGACCCAGTACTTC.

This clonotype was observed a handful of times. The V call is TRBV6-2 or TRBV6-3, the J call TRBJ2-3; D is uncertain. The CDR3 runs 12 residues. The ends were cut back, 1 base at V and 4 bases at J, with 3 bases in the middle. The germline V gene encodes CDR1 MNHEY and CDR2 SVGEGT. CDR3 DNA sequence: TGTGCCAGCAGTTACTTCCCAGATACGCAGTATTTT. Encoded protein: CASSYFPDTQYF.

The chain couples TRBV4-3 to TRBJ2-3, with D possibly being TRBD2 (7 bases). The germline V and J ends were trimmed by 1 base and 2 bases, with 19 bases remaining between them. Germline V gene lookup returns CDR1 LGHNA and CDR2 YSLEER. The CDR3 covers 18 residues. The CDR3 region is CASSQAPGGRGNTDTQYF. The CDR3 coding sequence is TGCGCCAGCAGCCAAGCCCCGGGGGGCCGGGGAAACACAGATACGCAGTATTTT.

This clonotype occurred a few times. In DNA form, the CDR3 reads TGTGCCAGCAACCGGGACCCGTCGGGGTATGAGCAGTTCTTC. Its translation is CASNRDPSGYEQFF. The chain carries TRBV7-2 and TRBJ2-1; tentatively, D is TRBD1 or TRBD2 (5 bases each). Germline loops: CDR1 SGHTA, CDR2 FQGNSA. This CDR3 has 14 amino acids. V lost 7 bases and J 8 bases, leaving 18 bases between the germline ends.

This chain links TRBV7-3 with TRBJ2-5; D unclear. Germline CDR1 SGHTA, CDR2 FQGTGA. Trimming took 5 bases from V and 4 from J, leaving 23 bases between them. The length of the CDR3 is 17 residues. CDR3 in DNA: TGTGCCAGCAGCCCCCTCCCGGTCGTAAGTACCAGAGAGACCCAGTACTTC. Protein sequence: CASSPLPVVSTRETQYF.

The chain recombines TRBV2 with TRBJ2-7, with 9 positions matching TRBD2. This CDR3 has 15 residues. V lost 6 bases and J lost 0; bases outside the gene matches: 6. Germline assignment: CDR1 SNHLY and CDR2 FYNNEI. DNA for the CDR3: TGTGCCAGCAGGGAGACTAGCGGTTCCTCCTACGAGCAGTACGTC. Encoded protein: CASRETSGSSYEQYV.

The chain combines TRBV5-5 with TRBJ1-1; D perhaps matches TRBD1 (5 bases). V lost 4 bases, J lost 1 base, and 11 bases lay in between. The CDR3 extends over 14 amino acids. Germline loops: CDR1 SGHKS, CDR2 YYEKEE (reference sequence). The CDR3 reads CASSIGHANTEAFF. The CDR3 nucleotides are TGTGCCAGCAGCATAGGACACGCGAACACTGAAGCTTTCTTT. The full variable domain, rest sourced from reference TRBV5-5 and TRBJ1-1, is DAGVTQSPTHLIKTRGQQVTLRCSPISGHKSVSWYQQVLGQGPQFIFQYYEKEERGRGNFPDRFSARQFPNYSSELNVNALLLGDSALYLCASSIGHANTEAFFGQGTRLTVV.

The chain recombines TRBV12-3 or TRBV12-4 with TRBJ1-2; D is possibly TRBD1 (5 bases). V was trimmed by 3 bases and J by 7 bases, leaving 12 bases between them. The CDR3 has 13 residues. CDR3 nucleotide sequence: TGTGCCAGCAGTTTCGGGGGTTCGGGTGGCTACACCTTC. Translated, it gives CASSFGGSGGYTF.

The chain joins TRBV29-1 to TRBJ2-1, with D maybe TRBD2 (5 bases). The V and J ends lost 3 bases and 3 bases respectively, with 9 bases between them. CDR1 and CDR2 (germline): SQVTM, ANQGSEA. The CDR3 totals 13 residues. CDR3 region: CSVESSGYNEQFF. In DNA form, the CDR3 reads TGCAGCGTTGAGTCCAGCGGCTACAATGAGCAGTTCTTC.